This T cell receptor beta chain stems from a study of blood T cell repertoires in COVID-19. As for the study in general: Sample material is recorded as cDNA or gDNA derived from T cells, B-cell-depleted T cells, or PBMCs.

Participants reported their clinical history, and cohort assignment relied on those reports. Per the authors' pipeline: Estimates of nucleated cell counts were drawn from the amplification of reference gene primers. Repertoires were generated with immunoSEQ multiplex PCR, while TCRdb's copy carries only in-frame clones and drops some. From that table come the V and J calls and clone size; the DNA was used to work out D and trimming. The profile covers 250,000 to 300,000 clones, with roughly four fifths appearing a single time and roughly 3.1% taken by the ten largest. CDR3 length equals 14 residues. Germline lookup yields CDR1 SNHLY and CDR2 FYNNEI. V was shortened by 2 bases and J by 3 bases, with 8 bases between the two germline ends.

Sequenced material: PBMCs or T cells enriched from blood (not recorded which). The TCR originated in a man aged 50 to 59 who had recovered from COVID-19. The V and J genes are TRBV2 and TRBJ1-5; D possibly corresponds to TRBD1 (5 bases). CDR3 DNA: TGTGCCAGCAGTGAAACAGGATACAATCAGCCCCAGCATTTT. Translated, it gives CASSETGYNQPQHF.